This T cell receptor (beta chain) appears in the sequencing data of a study of radiotherapy plus CTLA-4 blockade in lung cancer. The repertoire was sequenced with immunoSEQ multiplex PCR; TCRdb's copy has only in-frame clones and lacks some. The sample lists roughly 30,000 clones, 70% to 90% occurring once. V was clipped by 7 bases and J by 1 base; unmatched bases: 8. The CDR3 length is 15 residues. The germline V gene encodes CDR1 LNHDA and CDR2 SQIVND (reference sequence). The J gene is TRBJ1-2, the V gene TRBV19, with TRBD1 matching over 8 bases. This TCR was sampled from a human donor with non-small cell lung cancer that progressed on radiotherapy plus ipilimumab. The starting material was peripheral blood, obtained from a patient treated with radiotherapy plus ipilimumab. CDR3 in DNA: TGTGCCAGTACGGGCAGGGGGCCCCTTAACTATGGCTACACCTTC. Its protein is CASTGRGPLNYGYTF.